The 10 T cell receptor beta chains below were found in one sample sequenced in a study of blood T cell repertoires in COVID-19. Libraries were prepared by immunoSEQ multiplex PCR; TCRdb keeps only in-frame clonotypes and omits some of them. The repertoire consists of approximately 440,000 clones, with about nine tenths occurring once and the leading ten covering about 0.7%. The sample taken for sequencing was PBMCs or T cells enriched from blood (not recorded which). Source of these receptors: a woman aged 18-29 years who had recovered from COVID-19.

This chain uses TRBV2 with TRBJ2-5; 9 positions agree with TRBD2. Germline V gene sequence: CDR1 SNHLY, CDR2 FYNNEI. The ends lost 1 base at V and 2 bases at J; junction bases unmatched: 5. The CDR3 runs to 16 residues. For the CDR3, the DNA is TGTGCCAGCAGTGAAGAGGCTAGCGGGGCGCAAGAGACCCAGTACTTC. Translation: CASSEEASGAQETQYF.

This clone appeared once. The genes are TRBV12-5 and TRBJ2-5; 13 positions agree with TRBD2. CDR3 length: 17 amino acids. V lost 0 bases to trimming and J lost 7 bases; unmatched junction nucleotides: 8. CDR1 LGHNT and CDR2 FRNRAP come from the germline V gene. DNA of the CDR3: TGTGCTAGTGGTTTGGTACTAGCGGGGGGGCTGATCGGGACCCAGTACTTC. As protein: CASGLVLAGGLIGTQYF.

J is TRBJ1-2 and V is TRBV29-1; 7 bases align to TRBD1. The length of the CDR3 is 11 residues. CDR1 is SQVTM, CDR2 ANQGSEA, per germline. V lost 7 bases and J lost 4; bases outside the gene matches: 3. CDR3 in amino acids: CSGTGAYGYTF. Here the CDR3 DNA reads TGCAGCGGAACAGGGGCCTATGGCTACACCTTC.

This clone appeared a single time. The chain couples TRBV29-1 to TRBJ1-4, with D possibly matching TRBD1 (6 bases). This CDR3 is built from 15 residues. In germline, CDR1 is SQVTM, CDR2 ANQGSEA. Trimming took 1 base from V and 4 from J, leaving 13 bases between them. The CDR3 nucleotides read TGCAGCGTTGAAGGCAGGGGCTATAATAATGAAAAACTGTTTTTT. Protein sequence: CSVEGRGYNNEKLFF.

The gene calls are TRBV19 and TRBJ1-3, with TRBD1 identical over 8 bases. J lost 1 base, V lost 6 bases, and 8 bases had no gene match. CDR3 length equals 16 residues. In germline, CDR1 is LNHDA, CDR2 SQIVND (reference sequence). This CDR3 is CASRAGGRISGNTIYF. DNA of the CDR3: TGTGCCAGTAGGGCAGGGGGCAGAATATCTGGAAACACCATATATTTT. The entire variable domain, with the rest obtained from reference TRBV19 and TRBJ1-3, is as follows: DGGITQSPKYLFRKEGQNVTLSCEQNLNHDAMYWYRQDPGQGLRLIYYSQIVNDFQKGDIAEGYSVSREKKESFPLTVTSAQKNPTAFYLCASRAGGRISGNTIYFGEGSWLTVV.

The chain is built from TRBV6-2 or TRBV6-3 and TRBJ2-7; D uncertain. Germline loops: CDR1 MNHEY, CDR2 SVGEGT. The CDR3 extends over 12 amino acids. The ends were cut back, 0 bases at V and 4 bases at J, with 4 bases in the middle. CDR3 nucleotide sequence: TGTGCCAGCAGTTACTCATATTACGAGCAGTACTTC. This codes for CASSYSYYEQYF.

This rearrangement joins TRBV5-6 to TRBJ2-7; no firm D call. V was shortened by 0 bases and J by 3 bases, with 16 bases between the two germline ends. Looked up from germline, CDR1 is SGHDT and CDR2 is YYEEEE. The CDR3 sequence is 16 residues long. The CDR3 loop is CASSLDLQSAIYEQYF. Here the CDR3 DNA reads TGTGCCAGCAGCTTGGATCTCCAATCCGCTATCTACGAGCAGTACTTC. Looking up the rest from reference TRBV5-6 and TRBJ2-7 gives the full variable domain: DAGVTQSPTHLIKTRGQQVTLRCSPKSGHDTVSWYQQALGQGPQFIFQYYEEEERQRGNFPDRFSGHQFPNYSSELNVNALLLGDSALYLCASSLDLQSAIYEQYFGPGTRLTVT.

The rearrangement joins TRBV5-4 to TRBJ1-1, with 8 positions matching TRBD1. V shed 0 bases, J shed 1 base, and the junction held 5 bases outside the gene matches. The CDR3 covers 16 residues. In germline, CDR1 is SGHNT, CDR2 YYREEE (reference sequence). The CDR3 loop is CASSLAGGWGNTEAFF. CDR3 DNA sequence: TGTGCCAGCAGCTTGGCAGGGGGCTGGGGGAACACTGAAGCTTTCTTT. The full variable domain, completed using reference TRBV5-4 and TRBJ1-1, is ETGVTQSPTHLIKTRGQQVTLRCSSQSGHNTVSWYQQALGQGPQFIFQYYREEENGRGNFPPRFSGLQFPNYSSELNVNALELDDSALYLCASSLAGGWGNTEAFFGQGTRLTVV.

V gene TRBV5-1 combines with J gene TRBJ1-1; D call uncertain. Trimming removed 0 bases at V and 6 bases at J, with 9 bases between. Germline CDR1 SGHRS, CDR2 YFSETQ. This CDR3 is built from 13 residues. The CDR3 sequence is CASSLAVSAEAFF. The CDR3 coding sequence is TGCGCCAGCAGCTTGGCCGTGTCCGCTGAAGCTTTCTTT.

Details on this clone: The junction does not match germline at one end; this may be a read error. The sample carries other DNA sequences with the same CDR3. The chain combines TRBV3-1 (or the pseudogene TRBV3-2) with TRBJ2-7; 8 nucleotides match TRBD1. CDR1 and CDR2 from the germline V gene are LGHDT and YNNKEL (reference sequence). This CDR3 has 14 amino acids. CDR3 residues: CASSQDRGTYEQYF. CDR3 DNA: TGTGCCAGCAGTCAAGACAGGGGAACCTACGAGCAGTACTTC.